This is a list of T cell receptor beta chains from one sample in a study of T-cell memory formation after mild COVID-19. TCRdb reprocessed the 5' RACE reads with MiXCR, giving one entry per CDR3 protein. Here the sample spans about 350,000 distinct CDR3 sequences, around 15% being singletons. The sequencing input was PBMCs or a T cell subset sorted from them (not recorded which). All receptors derive from a young man who had mild COVID-19 (a few samples of this study predate the infection). Cell type and time point are not known. Each CDR3 is given with its conserved first and last residue. D genes are given only for firm matches. Clone size is given for some rows only: seen once, a few or many times, or a class if the clone is expanded.

>TRBJ2-3|TRBV20-1|-|-
CSARGGSSDTQYF
TGCAGTGCTAGAGGTGGCTCCTCAGATACGCAGTATTTT
>TRBJ2-5|TRBV5-1|-|many
CASRDRHDKETQYF
TGCGCCAGCAGAGACCGACACGATAAAGAGACCCAGTACTTC
>TRBJ2-1|TRBV20-1|TRBD2|many
CSATYSGSVDEQFF
TGCAGTGCTACCTATAGCGGGAGTGTCGATGAGCAGTTCTTC
>TRBJ1-2|TRBV4-3|-|few
CASSQESGQIYGYTF
TGCGCCAGCAGCCAAGAATCCGGACAGATCTATGGCTACACCTTC
>TRBJ2-2|TRBV5-1|-|-
CASSGDGGHSNTGELFF
TGCGCCAGCAGCGGAGATGGGGGGCACTCGAACACCGGGGAGCTGTTTTTT
>TRBJ2-2|TRBV6-2/TRBV6-3|TRBD2|-
CASTRGSGGPHTGELFF
TGTGCCAGCACCAGGGGTAGCGGGGGTCCGCACACCGGGGAGCTGTTTTTT
>TRBJ1-1|TRBV18|-|-
CASSLRQVDFKAFF
TGTGCCAGCTCACTCAGACAGGTCGACTTTAAAGCTTTCTTT
>TRBJ2-7|TRBV6-1|-|few
CASRQAAQYF
TGTGCCAGCAGACAGGCGGCCCAGTACTTC
>TRBJ2-5|TRBV20-1|TRBD2|few
CSARTVGGERTQYF
TGCAGTGCTAGAACGGTGGGGGGGGAGCGGACCCAGTACTTC
>TRBJ2-4|TRBV5-6|TRBD2|-
CASSYPLGGNIQYF
TGTGCCAGCAGCTACCCACTGGGGGGGAACATTCAGTACTTC
>TRBJ2-7|TRBV10-3|TRBD1|-
CATGQGGEQYF
TGTGCCACCGGACAGGGGGGGGAGCAGTACTTC
>TRBJ2-3|TRBV14|TRBD1|few
CASSHEERTGGMDTQYF
TGTGCCAGCAGCCACGAAGAGAGGACAGGGGGTATGGATACGCAGTATTTT
>TRBJ2-2|TRBV5-1|-|-
CASSLDTITGELFF
TGCGCCAGCAGCTTGGACACGATCACCGGGGAGCTGTTTTTT
>TRBJ2-7|TRBV12-3/TRBV12-4|-|few
CASSLTRAYEQYF
TGTGCCAGCAGTTTAACCAGGGCCTACGAGCAGTACTTC
>TRBJ2-3|TRBV4-2|-|many
CASSLEGAADTQYF
TGTGCCAGCAGCCTAGAAGGGGCGGCAGATACGCAGTATTTT
>TRBJ2-1|TRBV29-1|-|-
CSVATKTGREFF
TGCAGCGTTGCAACCAAAACAGGGAGGGAGTTCTTC
>TRBJ1-6|TRBV6-6|-|few
CASSLWEGPPGSPLHF
TGTGCCAGCAGCCTTTGGGAAGGACCTCCTGGGTCACCCCTCCACTTT
>TRBJ2-6|TRBV7-3|TRBD1|-
CASSRSQGSGANVLTF
TGTGCCAGCAGCCGATCACAGGGGTCTGGGGCCAACGTCCTGACTTTC
>TRBJ2-5|TRBV5-1|-|many
CASSLEQGGETQYF
TGCGCCAGCAGCTTGGAGCAGGGTGGAGAGACCCAGTACTTC
>TRBJ1-2|TRBV29-1|TRBD1|-
CSVLTGHSYGYTF
TGCAGCGTTTTGACAGGGCATTCCTATGGCTACACCTTC
>TRBJ2-6|TRBV30|-|many
CASGEGATGANVLTF
TGTGCCTCCGGGGAGGGGGCCACTGGGGCCAACGTCCTGACTTTC
>TRBJ2-7|TRBV4-1|-|-
CASSLPGATYEQYF
TGCGCCAGCAGCCTACCCGGGGCTACCTACGAGCAGTACTTC
>TRBJ1-1|TRBV3-1|-|few
CASSRSGGGEAFF
TGTGCCAGCAGTCGTAGCGGGGGGGGTGAAGCTTTCTTT
>TRBJ1-6|TRBV10-3|TRBD1|-
CAISERRDRADSPLHF
TGTGCCATCAGTGAGAGAAGGGACAGGGCCGATTCACCCCTCCACTTT
>TRBJ1-5|TRBV4-1|-|-
CASSRRWRGQQPQHF
TGCGCCAGCAGCCGAAGATGGAGGGGTCAACAGCCCCAGCATTTT
>TRBJ2-1|TRBV7-2|TRBD2|few
CASSPGTSGVSEQFF
TGTGCCAGCAGCCCCGGGACTAGCGGGGTCTCGGAGCAGTTCTTC